These 16 T cell receptor beta chains originate from one sample sequenced in a study of T cell repertoires in cytomegalovirus infection. For these receptors, no antigen is known. Using its own MiXCR run on the reads, TCRdb lists one record per CDR3 protein. The repertoire holds roughly 120,000 distinct CDR3 sequences, with over 25% as singletons. Sequenced here: CD8+ T cells from cultured PBMCs, sampled from culture after CMV antigen stimulation. All receptors derive from a human donor in good health (CMV status not recorded). Some clones in this sample may be carry-over from other donors' samples.

Many counts were recorded for this clonotype. This sequence joins TRBV7-6 and TRBJ2-7, with D perhaps TRBD1 (5 bases). V was trimmed by 2 bases and J by 2 bases, leaving 13 bases between them. The CDR3 sequence is 15 residues long. Per germline, CDR1 SGHVS and CDR2 FNYEAQ. In DNA, the CDR3 is TGTGCCAGCAGCTTAAGGGCAGGGTCCCCCTACGAGCAGTACTTC. This gives the protein CASSLRAGSPYEQYF.

The sample holds a few counts of this clonotype. V usage is TRBV7-9 and J usage is TRBJ1-4; D is unclear. With 5 bases removed from V and 6 bases from J, the gap between germline ends came to 22 bases. CDR1 and CDR2 from the germline V gene are SEHNR and FQNEAQ (reference sequence). This CDR3 contains 17 residues. The CDR3 DNA is TGTGCCAGCAGCCCCCCCAAAAGAGGGAGGAAGGATGAAAAACTGTTTTTT. Amino acid sequence: CASSPPKRGRKDEKLFF. Complete variable domain (other parts from reference TRBV7-9 and TRBJ1-4): DTGVSQNPRHKITKRGQNVTFRCDPISEHNRLYWYRQTLGQGPEFLTYFQNEAQLEKSRLLSDRFSAERPKGSFSTLEIQRTEQGDSAMYLCASSPPKRGRKDEKLFFGSGTQLSVL.

The chain couples TRBV28 to TRBJ2-7; the D is unclear. CDR3 length: 13 residues. Germline-derived CDR1 and CDR2 are MDHEN and SYDVKM. Between the trimmed V and J ends, which lost 5 bases and 3 bases, there was a span of 11 bases. The DNA of the CDR3 is TGTGCCAGCAGTCCCCTGGACGGCTACGAGCAGTACTTC. As protein: CASSPLDGYEQYF. Full variable domain (remainder filled in from reference TRBV28 and TRBJ2-7): DVKVTQSSRYLVKRTGEKVFLECVQDMDHENMFWYRQDPGLGLRLIYFSYDVKMKEKGDIPEGYSVSREKKERFSLILESASTNQTSMYLCASSPLDGYEQYFGPGTRLTVT.

This chain joins TRBV6-2 or TRBV6-3 and TRBJ1-1, with 7 bases identical to TRBD1. The CDR3 consists of 14 residues. With V trimmed by 6 bases and J by 0 bases, 4 bases remained unmatched. Germline V gives CDR1 MNHEY, CDR2 SVGEGT. The CDR3 sequence: CASRVTGMNTEAFF. CDR3 nucleotides: TGTGCCAGCAGGGTGACAGGGATGAACACTGAAGCTTTCTTT.

This clonotype has just a few counts. This chain links TRBV6-5 with TRBJ1-1; tentative D call: TRBD1 (5 bases). The CDR3 sequence is 15 residues long. V was cut by 0 bases and J by 8 bases, with 16 bases left in between. CDR1 is MNHEY and CDR2 is SVGAGI in the germline V gene. The CDR3 reads CASSYSTDSALEAFF. In DNA form, the CDR3 reads TGTGCCAGCAGTTACTCGACAGATTCTGCACTAGAAGCTTTCTTT.

V usage is TRBV7-9 and J usage is TRBJ1-1; D is perhaps TRBD1 (6 bases). This CDR3 spans 11 amino acids. V lost 5 bases, J lost 8 bases, and 9 bases lay in between. Germline V gene lookup returns CDR1 SEHNR and CDR2 FQNEAQ (reference sequence). CDR3 bases: TGTGCCAGCAGCACCGGGACAGAAGCTTTCTTT. Its translation: CASSTGTEAFF. The full variable domain, with the rest looked up from reference TRBV7-9 and TRBJ1-1, is DTGVSQNPRHKITKRGQNVTFRCDPISEHNRLYWYRQTLGQGPEFLTYFQNEAQLEKSRLLSDRFSAERPKGSFSTLEIQRTEQGDSAMYLCASSTGTEAFFGQGTRLTVV.

The rearrangement uses TRBV7-9 and TRBJ2-7; no clear D. This CDR3 spans 12 amino acids. V gave up 5 bases and J gave up 3 bases, with 8 bases separating them. Germline-derived CDR1 and CDR2 are SEHNR and FQNEAQ (reference sequence). CDR3 sequence reads: CASSHASYEQYF. For the CDR3, the DNA is TGTGCCAGCAGCCACGCAAGCTACGAGCAGTACTTC. Full variable domain (rest looked up from reference TRBV7-9 and TRBJ2-7): DTGVSQNPRHKITKRGQNVTFRCDPISEHNRLYWYRQTLGQGPEFLTYFQNEAQLEKSRLLSDRFSAERPKGSFSTLEIQRTEQGDSAMYLCASSHASYEQYFGPGTRLTVT.

The DNA for the CDR3 is TGTGCCAGCAGCCAAGATCAGTACGGCTTCAATCAGCCCCAGCATTTT. Protein sequence: CASSQDQYGFNQPQHF. The rearrangement links TRBV4-2 to TRBJ1-5; D is unclear. Trimming took 0 bases from V and 3 from J, leaving 12 bases between them. Germline V lookup: CDR1 LGHNA, CDR2 YNFKEQ. The length of the CDR3 is 16 residues.

The J gene is TRBJ2-3, the V gene TRBV12-3 or TRBV12-4; 10 bases are a match to TRBD2. The CDR3 has 14 amino acids. The V gene end was trimmed by 7 bases and the J gene end by 2 bases; junction bases not matched to a gene: 3. CDR3 region: CASTAGGPTDTQYF. The CDR3 nucleotides are TGTGCCAGCACAGCGGGGGGGCCCACAGATACGCAGTATTTT.

The chain employs TRBV15 and TRBJ1-5; D remains ambiguous. This CDR3 comprises 14 residues. CDR1 and CDR2 (germline): LNHNV, YYDKDF (reference sequence). Trimming cost V 7 bases and J 4 bases, with 14 bases left between them. The CDR3 DNA reads as TGTGCCACCACCCCGGATTTTGCGAATCAGCCCCAGCATTTT. It encodes CATTPDFANQPQHF.

The chain couples TRBV12-3 or TRBV12-4 to TRBJ1-4; 8 positions agree with TRBD1. CDR3 length: 17 amino acids. V dropped 5 bases and J dropped 1; count of bases not matched to a gene: 9. The CDR3: CASSPGQEKLTNEKLFF. The DNA of the CDR3 is TGTGCCAGCAGTCCGGGACAGGAGAAGCTAACTAATGAAAAACTGTTTTTT.

This clonotype has a handful of counts. The V and J genes are TRBV6-1 and TRBJ1-2; a possible D gene is TRBD1 (6 bases). The germline V gene encodes CDR1 MNHNS and CDR2 SASEGT. The CDR3 contains 15 residues. V lost 0 bases and J 4 bases, leaving 12 bases between the germline ends. DNA for the CDR3: TGTGCCAGCAGTGAAGCCACGGGGGCGAGCTATGGCTACACCTTC. Translating gives CASSEATGASYGYTF.

This chain links TRBV12-3 or TRBV12-4 with TRBJ1-2, with 7 bases lining up with TRBD1. CDR3 length: 16 amino acids. The ends lost 3 bases at V and 4 bases at J; junction bases unmatched: 11. This chain's CDR3 is CASSLTGTEGRYGYTF. In DNA, the CDR3 is TGTGCCAGCAGTTTGACAGGGACGGAAGGCCGCTATGGCTACACCTTC.

This clonotype has more than one count but fewer than ten. Written as DNA, the CDR3 is TGTGCCACCAGTGGGGGGACAGGGGCCGACTACGAGCAGTACTTC. This encodes CATSGGTGADYEQYF. The chain employs TRBV24-1 and TRBJ2-7; TRBD1 aligns across 10 bases. V lost 5 bases to trimming and J lost 3 bases; unmatched junction nucleotides: 6. The CDR3 totals 15 residues. Looked up from germline, CDR1 is KGHDR and CDR2 is SFDVKD.

The V gene is TRBV11-2, the J gene TRBJ2-1; 8 bases are shared with TRBD2. V lost 2 bases to trimming and J lost 1 base; unmatched junction nucleotides: 10. The germline V gene encodes CDR1 SGHAT and CDR2 FQNNGV. This CDR3 is 18 amino acids long. The DNA for the CDR3 is TGTGCCAGCAGCTTAAGAGGAGAGCGGGGGCCGTCCTACAATGAGCAGTTCTTC. Amino acid sequence: CASSLRGERGPSYNEQFF.

The chain joins TRBV5-6 to TRBJ2-1, with 10 bases aligning to TRBD1. This CDR3 has 14 amino acids. Germline values: CDR1 SGHDT, CDR2 YYEEEE. V dropped 7 bases and J dropped 2; count of bases not matched to a gene: 3. This chain's CDR3 is CASGGQGAYNEQFF. In nucleotides, the CDR3 is TGTGCCAGCGGAGGACAGGGGGCCTACAATGAGCAGTTCTTC.